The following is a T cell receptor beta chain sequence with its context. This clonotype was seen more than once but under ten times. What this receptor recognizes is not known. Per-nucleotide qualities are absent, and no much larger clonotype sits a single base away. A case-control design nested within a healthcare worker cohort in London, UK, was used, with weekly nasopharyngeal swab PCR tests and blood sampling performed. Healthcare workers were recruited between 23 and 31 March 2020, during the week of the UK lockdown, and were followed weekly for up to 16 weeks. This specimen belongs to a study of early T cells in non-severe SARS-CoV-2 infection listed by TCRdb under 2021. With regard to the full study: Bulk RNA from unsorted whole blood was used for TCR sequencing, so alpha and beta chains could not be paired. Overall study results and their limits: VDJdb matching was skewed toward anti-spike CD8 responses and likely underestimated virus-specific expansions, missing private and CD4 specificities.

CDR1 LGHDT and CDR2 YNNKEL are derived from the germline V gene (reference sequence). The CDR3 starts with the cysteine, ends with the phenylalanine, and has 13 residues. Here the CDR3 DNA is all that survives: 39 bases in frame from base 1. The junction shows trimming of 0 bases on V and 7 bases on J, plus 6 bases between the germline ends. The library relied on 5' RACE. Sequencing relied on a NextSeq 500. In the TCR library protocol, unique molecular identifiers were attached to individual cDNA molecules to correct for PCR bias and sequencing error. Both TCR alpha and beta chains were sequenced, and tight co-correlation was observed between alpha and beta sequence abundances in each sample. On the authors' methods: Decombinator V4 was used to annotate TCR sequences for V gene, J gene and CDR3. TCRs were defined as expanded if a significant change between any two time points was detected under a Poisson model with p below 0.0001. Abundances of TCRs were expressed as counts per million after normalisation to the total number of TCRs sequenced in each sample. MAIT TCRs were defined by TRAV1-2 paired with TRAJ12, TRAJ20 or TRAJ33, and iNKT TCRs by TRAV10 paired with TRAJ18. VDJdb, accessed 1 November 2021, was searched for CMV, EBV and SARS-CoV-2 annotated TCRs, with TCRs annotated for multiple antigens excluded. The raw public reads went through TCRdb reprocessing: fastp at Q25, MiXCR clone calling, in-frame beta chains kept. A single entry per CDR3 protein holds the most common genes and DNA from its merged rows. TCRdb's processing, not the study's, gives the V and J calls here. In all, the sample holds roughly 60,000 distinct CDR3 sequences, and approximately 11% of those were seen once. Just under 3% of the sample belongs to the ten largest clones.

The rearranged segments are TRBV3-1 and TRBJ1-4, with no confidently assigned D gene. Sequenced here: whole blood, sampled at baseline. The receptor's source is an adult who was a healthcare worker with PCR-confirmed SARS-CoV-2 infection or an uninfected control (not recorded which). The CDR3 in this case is CASSQDEGEKLFF. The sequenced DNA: TGTGCCAGCAGCCAAGATGAAGGTGAAAAACTGTTTTTT.